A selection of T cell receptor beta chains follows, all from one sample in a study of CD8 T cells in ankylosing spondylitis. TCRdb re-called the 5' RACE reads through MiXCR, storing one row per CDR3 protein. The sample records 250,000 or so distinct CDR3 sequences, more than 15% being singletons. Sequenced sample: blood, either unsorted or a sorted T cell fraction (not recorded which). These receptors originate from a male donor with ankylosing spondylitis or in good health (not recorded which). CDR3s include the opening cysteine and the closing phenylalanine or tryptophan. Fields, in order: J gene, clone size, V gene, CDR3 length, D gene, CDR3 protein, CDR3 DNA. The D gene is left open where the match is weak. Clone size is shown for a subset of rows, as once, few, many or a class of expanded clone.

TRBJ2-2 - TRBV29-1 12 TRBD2 CSVTGGSGELFF TGCAGCGTGACCGGGGGGTCCGGGGAGCTGTTTTTT
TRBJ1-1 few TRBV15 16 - CATSRDRGRGLTEAFF TGTGCCACCAGCAGAGATCGAGGCAGGGGTCTCACTGAAGCTTTCTTT
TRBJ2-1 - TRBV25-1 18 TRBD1 CASSEYRGQIDSYNEQFF TGTGCCAGCAGTGAATATAGGGGACAGATCGACTCCTACAATGAGCAGTTCTTC
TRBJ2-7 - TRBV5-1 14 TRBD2 CASSSGGLSAEQYF TGCGCCAGCAGTAGCGGGGGGCTTAGCGCCGAGCAGTACTTC
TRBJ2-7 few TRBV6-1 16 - CASSGVPGDTSYEQYF TGTGCCAGCAGTGGGGTTCCGGGGGACACCTCCTACGAGCAGTACTTC
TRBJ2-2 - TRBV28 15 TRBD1 CASSLSGQGTGELFF TGTGCCAGCAGTTTATCAGGACAGGGGACCGGGGAGCTGTTTTTT
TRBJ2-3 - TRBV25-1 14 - CASSDMRVGDTQYF TGTGCCAGCAGTGATATGAGAGTTGGGGATACGCAGTATTTT
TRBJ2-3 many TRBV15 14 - CATSKGGRTDTQYF TGTGCCACCAGCAAGGGGGGAAGGACAGATACGCAGTATTTT
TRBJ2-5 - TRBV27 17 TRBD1 CASSFAGQGDYQETQYF TGTGCCAGCAGTTTCGCTGGACAGGGTGACTACCAAGAGACCCAGTACTTC
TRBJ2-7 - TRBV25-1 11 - CASSEGGGQYF TGTGCCAGCAGTGAGGGGGGTGGGCAGTACTTC
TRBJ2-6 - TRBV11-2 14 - CASSRRAGANVLTF TGTGCCAGCAGCAGGAGAGCTGGGGCCAACGTCCTGACTTTC
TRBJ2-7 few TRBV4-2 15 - CASSQGTGNPYEQYF TGTGCCAGCAGCCAGGGTACAGGGAATCCCTACGAGCAGTACTTC
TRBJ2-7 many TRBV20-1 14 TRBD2 CSACREGDFYEQYF TGCAGTGCTTGCCGGGAGGGCGATTTCTACGAGCAGTACTTC
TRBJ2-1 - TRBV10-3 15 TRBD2 CAISEGLREFDEQFF TGTGCCATCAGTGAGGGGCTGCGGGAGTTCGATGAGCAGTTCTTC
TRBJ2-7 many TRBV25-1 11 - CASRRGLEQYF TGTGCCAGCCGGCGTGGTCTCGAGCAGTACTTC
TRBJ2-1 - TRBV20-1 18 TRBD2 CSARGTSVDHISDNEQFF TGCAGTGCTAGAGGAACTAGCGTAGACCATATCTCCGACAATGAGCAGTTCTTC
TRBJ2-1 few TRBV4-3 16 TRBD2 CASSQARGLAGNEQFF TGCGCCAGCAGCCAAGCTAGAGGACTAGCGGGGAATGAGCAGTTCTTC
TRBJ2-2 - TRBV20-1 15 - CSARDGQTNTGELFF TGCAGTGCTAGAGATGGACAGACGAACACCGGGGAGCTGTTTTTT
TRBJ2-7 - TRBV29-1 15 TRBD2 CSVLIAGLETYEQYF TGCAGCGTTTTAATAGCGGGCTTGGAAACCTACGAGCAGTACTTC
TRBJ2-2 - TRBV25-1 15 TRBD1 CASSGDRGRTGELFF TGTGCCAGCAGTGGGGACAGGGGAAGGACCGGGGAGCTGTTTTTT
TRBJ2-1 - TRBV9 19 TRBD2 CASSVGALGGLAGNNEQFF TGTGCCAGCAGCGTAGGGGCTTTGGGAGGACTAGCGGGAAACAATGAGCAGTTCTTC
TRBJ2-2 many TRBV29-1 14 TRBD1 CSVETGEVTGELFF TGCAGCGTTGAGACAGGGGAGGTGACCGGGGAGCTGTTTTTT
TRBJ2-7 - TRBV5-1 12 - CASSSDIYEQYF TGCGCCAGCAGCTCAGACATCTACGAGCAGTACTTC
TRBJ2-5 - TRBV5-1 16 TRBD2 CASSPDSGAYQETQYF TGCGCCAGCAGCCCCGATAGCGGGGCGTACCAAGAGACCCAGTACTTC
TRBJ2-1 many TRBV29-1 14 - CSVAADQNSNEQFF TGCAGCGTTGCGGCGGACCAAAATTCCAATGAGCAGTTCTTC
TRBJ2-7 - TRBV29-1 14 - CSVGLGLNFYEQYF TGCAGCGTTGGATTGGGACTCAACTTCTACGAGCAGTACTTC
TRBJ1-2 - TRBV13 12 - CASSLEIGECTF TGTGCCAGCAGCCTAGAAATCGGGGAATGCACCTTC
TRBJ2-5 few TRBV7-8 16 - CASSHLAGKQKETQYF TGTGCCAGCAGCCACTTAGCAGGGAAACAGAAAGAGACCCAGTACTTC
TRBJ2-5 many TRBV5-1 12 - CASSLEGQTQYF TGCGCCAGCAGCTTGGAGGGCCAGACCCAGTACTTC
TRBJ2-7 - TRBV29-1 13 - CSTRTASSYEQYF TGCAGCACTAGGACTGCGAGCTCCTACGAGCAGTACTTC
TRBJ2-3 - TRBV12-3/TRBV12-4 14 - CASSPETGRDTQYF TGTGCCAGCAGTCCCGAGACAGGTAGAGATACGCAGTATTTT
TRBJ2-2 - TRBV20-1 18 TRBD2 CSARDLQGLAGSTGELFF TGCAGTGCTAGAGATCTCCAGGGACTAGCGGGGAGCACCGGGGAGCTGTTTTTT
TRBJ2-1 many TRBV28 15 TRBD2 CASSSGLAGVSEQFF TGTGCCAGCAGTTCGGGACTAGCGGGAGTCAGTGAGCAGTTCTTC
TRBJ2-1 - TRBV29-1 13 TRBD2 CSVPAGEFNEQFF TGCAGCGTTCCGGCGGGAGAGTTCAATGAGCAGTTCTTC
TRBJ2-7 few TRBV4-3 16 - CASRQTVGEGYREQYF TGCGCCAGCAGACAAACCGTTGGGGAAGGGTACCGCGAGCAGTACTTC
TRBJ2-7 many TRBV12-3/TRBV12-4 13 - CASSPGQTYEQYF TGTGCCAGCAGCCCAGGACAGACCTACGAGCAGTACTTC
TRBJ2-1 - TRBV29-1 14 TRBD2 CSARTSGSYNEQFF TGCAGCGCCAGGACTAGCGGGAGTTACAATGAGCAGTTCTTC
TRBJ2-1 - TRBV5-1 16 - CASSFEGLASYNEQFF TGCGCCAGCAGCTTTGAGGGTTTAGCCTCCTACAATGAGCAGTTCTTC
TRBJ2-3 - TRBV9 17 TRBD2 CASSVEGLAGVTDTQYF TGTGCCAGCAGCGTAGAGGGACTAGCGGGAGTTACCGATACGCAGTATTTT
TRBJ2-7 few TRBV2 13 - CASSGRLPLEQYF TGTGCCAGCAGTGGACGGCTCCCTCTAGAGCAGTACTTC
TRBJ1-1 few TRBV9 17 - CASSLTGEGPLNTEAFF TGTGCCAGCAGTCTTACAGGAGAGGGGCCATTGAACACTGAAGCTTTCTTT
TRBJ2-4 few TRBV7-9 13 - CASSAPAGNIQYF TGTGCCAGCAGCGCCCCGGCGGGGAACATTCAGTACTTC
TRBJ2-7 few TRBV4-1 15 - CASSHTGSVSYEQYF TGCGCCAGCAGCCACACAGGGTCCGTGTCCTACGAGCAGTACTTC
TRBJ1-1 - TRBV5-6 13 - CASTTPGDTEAFF TGTGCCAGCACCACACCCGGGGACACTGAAGCTTTCTTT
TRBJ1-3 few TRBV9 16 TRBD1 CASSVGGQSMGNTIYF TGTGCCAGCAGCGTAGGGGGACAGAGTATGGGAAACACCATATATTTT
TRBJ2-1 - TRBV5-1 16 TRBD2 CASSLGTSGYYNEQFF TGCGCCAGCAGCTTGGGGACTAGCGGGTATTACAATGAGCAGTTCTTC
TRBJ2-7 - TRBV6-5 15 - CASSYSRDGSYEQYF TGTGCCAGCAGTTACTCCCGGGACGGGTCCTACGAGCAGTACTTC
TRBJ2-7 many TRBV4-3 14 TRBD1 CASSPRAGGHEQYF TGCGCCAGCAGCCCAAGAGCAGGGGGACACGAGCAGTACTTC